This paragraph covers one TCR beta chain sequence. Assay used: immunoSEQ multiplex PCR; TCRdb lists only in-frame clones, some missing. The sample includes around 100,000 clones, about 92% of them seen just once. The record originates from a study of T cell changes during pregnancy in multiple sclerosis. This clonotype was obtained from a female donor with multiple sclerosis, enrolled in a pregnancy study. The material was peripheral blood, obtained after pregnancy.

CDR3 bases: TGTGCCAGCAGCTTAGGACAGGGGGGTACCCCCTACGAGCAGTACTTC. Translated, it gives CASSLGQGGTPYEQYF. The V call is TRBV7-9, the J call TRBJ2-7; 9 bases line up with TRBD1. The ends lost 1 base at V and 2 bases at J; junction bases unmatched: 6. Germline V gives CDR1 SEHNR, CDR2 FQNEAQ (reference sequence). The length of the CDR3 is 16 residues.